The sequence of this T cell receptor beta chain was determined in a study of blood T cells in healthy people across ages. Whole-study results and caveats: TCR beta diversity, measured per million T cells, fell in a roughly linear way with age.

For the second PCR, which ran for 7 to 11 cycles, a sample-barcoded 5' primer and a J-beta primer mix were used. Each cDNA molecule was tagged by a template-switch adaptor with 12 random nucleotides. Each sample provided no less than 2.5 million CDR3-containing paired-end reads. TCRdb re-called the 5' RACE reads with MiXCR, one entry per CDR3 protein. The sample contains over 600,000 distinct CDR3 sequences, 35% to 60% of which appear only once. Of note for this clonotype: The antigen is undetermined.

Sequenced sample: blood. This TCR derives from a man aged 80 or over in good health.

This chain's CDR3 is CSVERNSGSGLFF. The CDR3 DNA is TGCAGCGTCGAACGCAATAGCGGGAGCGGGCTGTTTTTT. This chain connects TRBV29-1 to TRBJ2-2; the match to TRBD2 covers 9 bases. Germline V gene lookup returns CDR1 SQVTM and CDR2 ANQGSEA. V dropped 6 bases and J dropped 13; count of bases not matched to a gene: 12. This CDR3 spans 13 amino acids.